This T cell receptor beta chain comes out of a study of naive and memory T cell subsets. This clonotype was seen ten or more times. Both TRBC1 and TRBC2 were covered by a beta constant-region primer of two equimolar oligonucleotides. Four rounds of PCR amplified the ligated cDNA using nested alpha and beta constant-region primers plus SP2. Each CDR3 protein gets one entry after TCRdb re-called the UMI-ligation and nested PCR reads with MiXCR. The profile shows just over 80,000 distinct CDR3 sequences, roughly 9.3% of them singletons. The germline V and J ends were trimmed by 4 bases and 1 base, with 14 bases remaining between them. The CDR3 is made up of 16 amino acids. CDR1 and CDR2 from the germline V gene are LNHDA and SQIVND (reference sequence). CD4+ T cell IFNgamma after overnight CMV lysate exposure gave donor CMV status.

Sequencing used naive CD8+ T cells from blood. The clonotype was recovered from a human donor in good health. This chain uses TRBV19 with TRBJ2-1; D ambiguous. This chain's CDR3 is CASSTLDGPSYNEQFF. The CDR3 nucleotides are TGTGCCAGTAGTACCTTGGATGGGCCTTCCTACAATGAGCAGTTCTTC.